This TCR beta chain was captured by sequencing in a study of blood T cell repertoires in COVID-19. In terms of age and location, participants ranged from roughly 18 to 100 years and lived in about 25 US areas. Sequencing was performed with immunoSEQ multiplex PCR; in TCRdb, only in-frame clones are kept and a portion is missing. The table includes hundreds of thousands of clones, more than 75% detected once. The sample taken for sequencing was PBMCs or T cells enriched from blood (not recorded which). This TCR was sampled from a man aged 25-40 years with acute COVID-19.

CDR3 sequence (DNA): TGTGCCAGCAGCAAAGAGGGGGACGGGGGGGCCACAGATACGCAGTATTTT. Translating gives CASSKEGDGGATDTQYF. The chain is built from TRBV21-1 and TRBJ2-3; the table's D gene call, TRBD2, was not cross checked with the DNA. TRBV21-1 counts as a pseudogene. The CDR3 consists of 17 residues.